These 21 T cell receptor beta chains were all obtained from the same sample, sequenced in a study of blood T cell repertoires in COVID-19. Produced via immunoSEQ multiplex PCR; TCRdb's table is partial and in-frame only. This sample has around 25,000 clones, with approximately 90% found just once. Sequenced: peripheral blood. The receptor set was obtained from a man in his 70s with acute or convalescent COVID-19.

The chain recombines TRBV28 with TRBJ2-5; 11 bases match TRBD2. This CDR3 contains 15 residues. The V gene end was trimmed by 3 bases and the J gene end by 2 bases; junction bases not matched to a gene: 2. Germline CDR1 is MDHEN and CDR2 is SYDVKM. The CDR3 region has the DNA TGTGCCAGCAGTTTTGGGACTAGCGGACAAGAGACCCAGTACTTC. This translates into CASSFGTSGQETQYF.

The chain links TRBV7-3 to TRBJ2-1; 9 nucleotides match TRBD2. Germline V gene lookup returns CDR1 SGHTA and CDR2 FQGTGA. After removal of 5 bases from V and 8 bases from J, the junction contained 7 bases not matched to a gene. This CDR3 has 14 amino acids. Here the CDR3 reads CASSPAGGGDEQFF. In nucleotides, the CDR3 is TGTGCCAGCAGCCCCGCGGGCGGGGGGGATGAGCAGTTCTTC.

V and J are TRBV23-1 and TRBJ2-1, with TRBD1 matching over 8 bases. TRBV23-1 is identified as an open reading frame with a role that is uncertain. Trimming cost V 6 bases and J 8 bases; bases outside gene matches: 15. The length of the CDR3 is 16 residues. Here the CDR3 reads CASSRTGFLGIDEQFF. DNA of the CDR3: TGCGCCAGCAGCCGGACAGGGTTTTTGGGTATCGATGAGCAGTTCTTC.

J is TRBJ1-3 and V is TRBV5-8, with 10 bases that match TRBD1. This CDR3 is built from 16 residues. Trimming took 0 bases from V and 4 from J; bases not matched to a gene: 4. The germline gives CDR1 SGHTS, CDR2 YDEGEE. Here the CDR3 reads CASSLAGQGFGNTIYF. The CDR3 DNA follows: TGTGCCAGCAGCTTGGCGGGACAGGGGTTCGGAAACACCATATATTTT. The variable domain in full, completed from reference TRBV5-8 and TRBJ1-3, reads EAGVTQSPTHLIKTRGQQATLRCSPISGHTSVYWYQQALGLGLQFLLWYDEGEERNRGNFPPRFSGRQFPNYSSELNVNALELEDSALYLCASSLAGQGFGNTIYFGEGSWLTVV.

This rearrangement joins TRBV19 to TRBJ2-7; 8 nucleotides agree with TRBD2. J lost 0 bases, V lost 5 bases, and 0 bases had no gene match. Germline loops: CDR1 LNHDA, CDR2 SQIVND (reference sequence). The CDR3 is made up of 13 amino acids. CDR3 bases: TGTGCCAGTAGTCGGGGGGGCTCCTACGAGCAGTACTTC. This gives the protein CASSRGGSYEQYF.

The DNA of the CDR3 is TGTGCCAGCAGCTCCGGGACTAGCGGGGTTAACACCGGGGAGCTGTTTTTT. Amino acids: CASSSGTSGVNTGELFF. J is TRBJ2-2 and V is TRBV13, with 13 bases lining up with TRBD2. This CDR3 comprises 17 residues. Losses at the gene ends were 4 bases for V and 2 bases for J; bases not matched to a gene: 4. Germline-derived CDR1 and CDR2 are PRHDT and FYEKMQ (reference sequence).

The V and J genes are TRBV13 and TRBJ2-2; tentatively, D is TRBD2 (5 bases). The CDR3 covers 13 residues. The V gene lost 4 bases and the J gene lost 6 bases, with 9 bases spanning the gap. CDR1 and CDR2 (germline): PRHDT, FYEKMQ (reference sequence). DNA of the CDR3: TGTGCCAGCAGCTCATGGGGAGCCGGGGAGCTGTTTTTT. This codes for CASSSWGAGELFF. Looking up the rest from reference TRBV13 and TRBJ2-2 gives the full variable domain: AAGVIQSPRHLIKEKRETATLKCYPIPRHDTVYWYQQGPGQDPQFLISFYEKMQSDKGSIPDRFSAQQFSDYHSELNMSSLELGDSALYFCASSSWGAGELFFGEGSRLTVL.

The rearrangement uses TRBV6-1 and TRBJ2-3; D might be TRBD2 (5 bases). Trimming removed 3 bases at V and 6 bases at J, with 13 bases between. The CDR3 covers 14 residues. Looked up from germline, CDR1 is MNHNS and CDR2 is SASEGT. The CDR3 coding sequence is TGTGCCAGCAGTGATAGGAGGCCATCGGATACGCAGTATTTT. This translates into CASSDRRPSDTQYF.

This sequence joins TRBV7-3 and TRBJ2-7; tentatively, D is TRBD1 (6 bases). This CDR3 contains 15 residues. The germline gives CDR1 SGHTA, CDR2 FQGTGA. V was clipped by 2 bases and J by 2 bases, with 13 bases between them. CDR3 amino acids: CASSLFPGEAYEQYF. The CDR3, as DNA: TGTGCCAGCAGCTTATTCCCAGGGGAAGCCTACGAGCAGTACTTC.

In this sample, this clone turned up once. CDR3 in DNA: TGTGCCAGCAGTGAATTTACGGGGAAGAGGGCTGAAGCTTTCTTT. This encodes CASSEFTGKRAEAFF. The rearrangement joins TRBV25-1 to TRBJ1-1; D is unresolved. This CDR3 contains 15 residues. The germline V and J ends were trimmed by 1 base and 6 bases, with 15 bases remaining between them. Looked up from germline, CDR1 is MGHDK and CDR2 is SYGVNS.

The J gene is TRBJ2-7, the V gene TRBV15, with D maybe TRBD2 (6 bases). V was pared by 0 bases and J by 0 bases, with 9 bases between. The CDR3 runs 15 residues. CDR1 is LNHNV, CDR2 YYDKDF, per germline (reference sequence). The chain's CDR3 is CATSRDLTSSYEQYF. DNA of the CDR3: TGTGCCACCAGCAGAGATCTGACTAGCTCCTACGAGCAGTACTTC.

This clone was counted once. J is TRBJ1-1 and V is TRBV4-1, with D tentatively TRBD1 (6 bases). Germline V gene sequence: CDR1 MGHRA, CDR2 YSYEKL. The ends were cut back, 1 base at V and 3 bases at J, with 18 bases in the middle. The CDR3 totals 17 residues. CDR3 coding DNA: TGCGCCAGCAGCCAAGTCCCGTTAAACAGGGCCGACACTGAAGCTTTCTTT. Amino acid sequence: CASSQVPLNRADTEAFF.

The J gene is TRBJ1-1, the V gene TRBV3-1 (or the pseudogene TRBV3-2); possibly TRBD1 for D (6 bases). The CDR3 runs to 13 residues. Trimming pared 1 base from V and 11 bases from J, leaving 14 bases between. Germline-derived CDR1 and CDR2 are LGHDT and YNNKEL (reference sequence). CDR3 in DNA: TGTGCCAGCAGCCAAGGTTATCAGGGGATCGCTTTCTTT. This codes for CASSQGYQGIAFF.

This chain joins TRBV4-2 and TRBJ1-2; a weak D match, TRBD1 (5 bases). Trimming shortened V by 0 bases and J by 0 bases, and 11 bases separated the two germline ends. Germline lookup yields CDR1 LGHNA and CDR2 YNFKEQ. The CDR3 extends over 16 amino acids. The CDR3 DNA reads TGTGCCAGCAGCCAAGATCTTCCAGGGCCTAACTATGGCTACACCTTC. This encodes CASSQDLPGPNYGYTF.

The chain has TRBV19 and TRBJ2-2, with TRBD1 matching 9 bases. Germline lookup yields CDR1 LNHDA and CDR2 SQIVND (reference sequence). J gave up 5 bases and V 4 bases, and 11 bases lay outside the gene matches. The CDR3 contains 17 residues. The CDR3 coding sequence is TGTGCCAGTAGTAACTCCCCGGGACAGGGTATTACCGGGGAGCTGTTTTTT. Its translation: CASSNSPGQGITGELFF.

The chain is built from TRBV2 and TRBJ1-2; 8 nucleotides line up with TRBD1. V dropped 4 bases and J dropped 6; count of bases not matched to a gene: 10. The germline V gene encodes CDR1 SNHLY and CDR2 FYNNEI. The CDR3 consists of 15 residues. CDR3 sequence (DNA): TGTGCCAGCAGTGCGATTACAGGGGGGGGAGATGGCTACACCTTC. Amino acids: CASSAITGGGDGYTF.

V usage is TRBV9 and J usage is TRBJ2-7; 7 nucleotides agree with TRBD1. V lost 0 bases and J lost 2; bases outside the gene matches: 11. Germline CDR1 is SGDLS and CDR2 is YYNGEE. This CDR3 contains 17 residues. The CDR3 here is CASSVGFRTGAAYEQYF. The CDR3, as DNA: TGTGCCAGCAGCGTAGGCTTCCGGACAGGAGCCGCCTACGAGCAGTACTTC.

The V call is TRBV10-3, the J call TRBJ1-1; weak D call: TRBD1 (5 bases). This CDR3 is built from 16 residues. V gave up 6 bases and J gave up 3 bases, with 20 bases separating them. Looked up from germline, CDR1 is ENHRY and CDR2 is SYGVKD. The CDR3 spells CAIRPRRPGEDTEAFF. The CDR3 DNA follows: TGTGCCATCAGGCCTCGAAGGCCGGGGGAGGACACTGAAGCTTTCTTT.

V and J are TRBV2 and TRBJ1-1, with 7 bases identical to TRBD1. CDR3 length: 13 residues. The germline V gene has CDR1 SNHLY and CDR2 FYNNEI. V was clipped by 2 bases and J by 4 bases; unmatched bases: 1. The CDR3 here is CASSEQGVTEAFF. The DNA of the CDR3 is TGTGCCAGCAGTGAACAGGGGGTCACTGAAGCTTTCTTT. Full variable domain (missing parts from reference TRBV2 and TRBJ1-1): EPEVTQTPSHQVTQMGQEVILRCVPISNHLYFYWYRQILGQKVEFLVSFYNNEISEKSEIFDDQFSVERPDGSNFTLKIRSTKLEDSAMYFCASSEQGVTEAFFGQGTRLTVV.

The chain recombines TRBV11-1 with TRBJ2-3; TRBD1 might be the D (5 bases). The germline V gene encodes CDR1 SGHAT and CDR2 FQDESV (reference sequence). Deletions cut 1 base from V and 0 bases from J, with 8 bases between. The CDR3 contains 15 residues. The CDR3 reads CASSLEGKSTDTQYF. The CDR3 coding sequence is TGTGCCAGCAGCTTAGAGGGGAAAAGCACAGATACGCAGTATTTT.

The chain carries TRBV11-2 and TRBJ2-5, with 9 positions matching TRBD1. V lost 5 bases, J lost 4 bases, and 11 bases stayed unmatched. Germline V lookup: CDR1 SGHAT, CDR2 FQNNGV. The CDR3 is made up of 16 amino acids. CDR3 sequence reads: CASSAKGQGGGETQYF. The CDR3 nucleotides are TGTGCCAGCAGCGCAAAGGGACAGGGTGGGGGAGAGACCCAGTACTTC.